The T cell receptor (beta chain) under discussion was sequenced for a study of T cells after yellow fever vaccination. Germline CDR1 DFQATT, CDR2 SNEGSKA (reference sequence). V shed 7 bases, J shed 1 base, and the junction held 7 bases outside the gene matches. The CDR3 loop spans 13 amino acids. Study-level findings and limits: Most clones from primary vaccination resurfaced after the booster (about 95% CD4, approximately 88% CD8). Weaker, the secondary response had a peak occurring faster, on day 5 versus 15.

This clonotype came up many times. What it binds is not known. Template-switching 5'RACE yielded the TCR cDNA; a universal primer site and UMIs were added in the process. TCRdb re-called the 5' RACE reads through MiXCR, storing one row per CDR3 protein. The sample holds approximately 330,000 distinct CDR3 sequences; approximately 4% are singletons and the top ten take around 23%. This specimen consisted of PBMCs, obtained 5 days after the yellow fever booster vaccination. The sequence came from a man younger than 35 who received the YFV17D yellow fever vaccine. The V call is TRBV20-1, the J call TRBJ2-7, with 7 bases fitting TRBD1. The CDR3 protein is CSVWDRVSYEQYF. In nucleotides, the CDR3 is TGCAGTGTTTGGGACAGAGTTTCCTACGAGCAGTACTTC.